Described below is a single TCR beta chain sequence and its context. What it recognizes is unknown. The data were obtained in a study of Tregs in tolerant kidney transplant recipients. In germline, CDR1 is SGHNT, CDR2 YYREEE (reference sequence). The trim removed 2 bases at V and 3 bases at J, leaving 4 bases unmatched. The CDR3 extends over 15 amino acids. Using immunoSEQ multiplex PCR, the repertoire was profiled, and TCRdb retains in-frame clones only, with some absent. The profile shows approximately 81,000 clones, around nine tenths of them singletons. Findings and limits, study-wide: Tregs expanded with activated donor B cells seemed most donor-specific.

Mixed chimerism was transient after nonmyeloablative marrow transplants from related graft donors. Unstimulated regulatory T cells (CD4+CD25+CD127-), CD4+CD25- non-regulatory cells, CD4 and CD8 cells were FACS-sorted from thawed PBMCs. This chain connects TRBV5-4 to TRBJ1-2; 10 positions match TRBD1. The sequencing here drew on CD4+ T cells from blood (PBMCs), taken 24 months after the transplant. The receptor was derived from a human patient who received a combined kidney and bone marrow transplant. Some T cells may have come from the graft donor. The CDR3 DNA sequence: TGTGCCAGCAGCTTTAGGGACAGGGGCGACTATGGCTACACCTTC. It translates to CASSFRDRGDYGYTF.